This is a list of T cell receptor beta chains from one sample in a study of Graves' ophthalmopathy and Graves' hyperthyroidism. From the multiplex PCR reads, TCRdb called clonotypes with MiXCR, one entry per CDR3 protein. The table includes roughly 400,000 distinct CDR3 sequences, approximately 18% detected once. What was sequenced was peripheral blood. These receptors were collected from an adult woman with stable Graves' hyperthyroidism. Each CDR3 is given with its conserved first and last residue. The D gene is left open where the match is weak. Clone size is given for some rows only: seen once, a few or many times, or a class if the clone is expanded.

>TRBJ1-1|many|TRBV12-3/TRBV12-4|-
CASSLGGRSSNTEAFF
TGTGCCAGCAGTTTGGGGGGGCGTTCTTCGAACACTGAAGCTTTCTTT
>TRBJ2-5|few|TRBV5-1|-
CASSPQVGQETQYF
TGCGCCAGCAGCCCCCAGGTTGGACAAGAGACCCAGTACTTC
>TRBJ2-7|many|TRBV7-6|TRBD1
CASSHKNPTGGREQYF
TGTGCCAGCTCACACAAGAACCCGACAGGGGGTCGGGAGCAGTACTTC
>TRBJ1-1|many|TRBV20-1|-
CSAKQGSHTEAFF
TGCAGTGCCAAACAGGGTTCCCACACTGAAGCTTTCTTT
>TRBJ1-2|-|TRBV29-1|-
CSISGDGYGYTF
TGCAGCATCTCGGGGGACGGCTATGGCTACACCTTC
>TRBJ1-2|many|TRBV20-1|TRBD1
CSARDLGQGDYGYTF
TGCAGTGCTAGAGATCTGGGACAGGGGGACTATGGCTACACCTTC
>TRBJ2-4|many|TRBV28|-
CASSFPGGERWGIAKNIQYF
TGTGCCAGCAGTTTCCCCGGGGGCGAAAGATGGGGAATAGCCAAAAACATTCAGTACTTC
>TRBJ2-5|many|TRBV6-6|TRBD1
CASSYPTGVGKETQYF
TGTGCCAGCAGTTACCCGACAGGGGTTGGGAAAGAGACCCAGTACTTC
>TRBJ2-7|few|TRBV28|TRBD1
CASSLGGTGYEQYF
TGTGCCAGCAGTTTAGGGGGGACAGGGTACGAGCAGTACTTC
>TRBJ1-2|-|TRBV29-1|TRBD1
CSVEGDLTGNYGYTF
TGCAGCGTTGAAGGGGACCTGACAGGGAACTATGGCTACACCTTC
>TRBJ2-1|-|TRBV6-1|TRBD2
CASRLAGLLNEQFF
TGTGCCAGCAGACTAGCGGGGTTGCTCAATGAGCAGTTCTTC
>TRBJ1-5|few|TRBV6-5|TRBD1
CASSFPGQGSNQPQHF
TGTGCCAGCAGTTTCCCGGGACAGGGGAGCAATCAGCCCCAGCATTTT
>TRBJ2-5|few|TRBV4-1|-
CASSQRATEYQETQYF
TGCGCCAGCAGCCAAAGAGCGACAGAGTACCAAGAGACCCAGTACTTC
>TRBJ2-5|many|TRBV20-1|-
CSARPGRHQETQYF
TGCAGTGCTAGGCCGGGACGCCACCAAGAGACCCAGTACTTC
>TRBJ2-2|many|TRBV6-5|TRBD2
CASSYLAGRAVGELFF
TGTGCCAGCAGTTATCTTGCCGGGAGGGCGGTCGGGGAGCTGTTTTTT
>TRBJ2-7|many|TRBV12-3/TRBV12-4|-
CASSLVVRDHEQYF
TGTGCCAGCAGTCTCGTAGTCAGGGACCACGAGCAGTACTTC
>TRBJ2-7|many|TRBV4-1|-
CASSQEGLPSSYEQYF
TGCGCCAGCAGCCAAGAAGGACTTCCCAGCAGCTACGAGCAGTACTTC
>TRBJ2-3|few|TRBV13|TRBD2
CASSFSGGGRDTQYF
TGTGCCAGCAGCTTTAGCGGGGGGGGAAGGGATACGCAGTATTTT
>TRBJ2-2|few|TRBV29-1|-
CSARLDRGTGELFF
TGCAGCGCCAGACTAGACCGGGGCACCGGGGAGCTGTTTTTT
>TRBJ2-7|many|TRBV12-3/TRBV12-4|TRBD1
CASSLGQGGEQYF
TGTGCCAGCAGTTTGGGACAGGGGGGCGAGCAGTACTTC
>TRBJ1-5|many|TRBV6-5|TRBD1
CASSPDKKRTGGNQPQHF
TGTGCCAGCAGTCCGGATAAGAAAAGGACAGGGGGCAATCAGCCCCAGCATTTT
>TRBJ2-2|many|TRBV6-4|TRBD1
CASSKGTGNPNTGELFF
TGTGCCAGCAGCAAAGGGACAGGGAATCCGAACACCGGGGAGCTGTTTTTT
>TRBJ2-7|many|TRBV12-5|-
CASGLGQILDEQYF
TGTGCTAGTGGTTTGGGGCAGATCCTAGACGAGCAGTACTTC
>TRBJ2-7|many|TRBV19|-
CASSATRWVYEQYF
TGTGCCAGTAGTGCCACCCGGTGGGTCTACGAGCAGTACTTC
>TRBJ1-2|many|TRBV29-1|TRBD1
CSVLTGSNYGYTF
TGCAGCGTTTTGACAGGGTCGAACTATGGCTACACCTTC
>TRBJ2-2|many|TRBV7-9|TRBD2
CASSFATSGGANTGELFF
TGTGCCAGCAGCTTCGCGACTAGCGGAGGGGCGAACACCGGGGAGCTGTTTTTT
>TRBJ2-7|many|TRBV10-3|TRBD1
CAISEMGQASYEQYF
TGTGCCATCAGTGAGATGGGACAGGCTTCCTACGAGCAGTACTTC
>TRBJ1-2|many|TRBV6-1|TRBD1
CATRQGFLRYGYTF
TGTGCCACCCGACAGGGGTTCCTTAGATATGGCTACACCTTC
>TRBJ1-1|many|TRBV24-1|TRBD1
CATSDQGEGTEAFF
TGTGCCACCAGTGATCAGGGGGAGGGGACTGAAGCTTTCTTT
>TRBJ2-7|few|TRBV12-3/TRBV12-4|TRBD1
CASSLGIRQGVHLQYF
TGTGCCAGCAGTCTAGGTATTAGACAGGGAGTACATTTGCAGTACTTC
>TRBJ2-2|-|TRBV20-1|TRBD1
CSARDGTGEGTGELFF
TGCAGTGCTAGAGATGGGACAGGGGAGGGCACCGGGGAGCTGTTTTTT
>TRBJ2-5|many|TRBV3-1|-
CASSRLGAEETQYF
TGTGCCAGCAGCCGACTAGGGGCCGAGGAGACCCAGTACTTC
>TRBJ2-7|many|TRBV30|TRBD2
CAWSAGTSVPYEQYF
TGTGCCTGGAGTGCAGGGACTAGCGTACCCTACGAGCAGTACTTC
>TRBJ2-5|many|TRBV20-1|-
CSARGGPTETQYF
TGCAGTGCTAGAGGGGGCCCGACAGAGACCCAGTACTTC
>TRBJ2-2|many|TRBV6-2/TRBV6-3|-
CASSYRAILEIFDTGELFF
TGTGCCAGCAGTTACAGGGCTATCCTAGAGATTTTTGACACCGGGGAGCTGTTTTTT
>TRBJ1-6|many|TRBV20-1|TRBD1
CSADSGQGYNSPLHF
TGCAGTGCTGACTCGGGACAGGGATATAATTCACCCCTCCACTTT
>TRBJ2-7|many|TRBV27|TRBD1
CASSLGQGATYEQYF
TGTGCCAGCAGTTTAGGGCAGGGGGCGACCTACGAGCAGTACTTC
>TRBJ2-1|many|TRBV15|-
CATSTALENNEQFF
TGTGCCACCAGCACTGCACTAGAGAACAATGAGCAGTTCTTC
>TRBJ2-7|many|TRBV11-2|-
CASSPVGSLQYF
TGTGCCAGCAGCCCGGTGGGGTCTTTGCAGTACTTC
>TRBJ2-7|-|TRBV18|-
CASSPPGFTSYEQYF
TGTGCCAGCTCACCACCCGGGTTTACATCCTACGAGCAGTACTTC
>TRBJ1-1|-|TRBV12-3/TRBV12-4|TRBD1
CASSLGRQGLAFF
TGTGCCAGCAGTTTGGGCCGACAGGGATTAGCTTTCTTT
>TRBJ2-7|many|TRBV20-1|-
CSVSPVGLKQYF
TGCAGTGTCTCCCCCGTGGGTTTGAAGCAGTACTTC
>TRBJ2-7|many|TRBV20-1|TRBD2
CSARPTSGNFYEQYF
TGCAGTGCTAGACCGACTAGCGGGAATTTCTACGAGCAGTACTTC
>TRBJ2-5|many|TRBV3-1|-
CASSQVPNTGGKLRETQYF
TGTGCCAGCAGCCAAGTCCCCAACACGGGCGGGAAGCTTAGAGAGACCCAGTACTTC
>TRBJ2-7|many|TRBV12-3/TRBV12-4|TRBD2
CASSLAGSSSYEQYF
TGTGCCAGCAGCCTAGCGGGATCAAGCTCCTACGAGCAGTACTTC
>TRBJ1-5|-|TRBV15|TRBD1
CATSSDRARNQPQHF
TGTGCCACCAGCAGTGACAGGGCCCGCAATCAGCCCCAGCATTTT
>TRBJ2-5|many|TRBV7-2|TRBD1
CASRLQTGQQETQYF
TGTGCCAGCAGACTACAAACGGGACAGCAAGAGACCCAGTACTTC
>TRBJ2-7|many|TRBV4-1|TRBD1
CASSRGGTGATYEQYF
TGCGCCAGCAGCCGGGGCGGGACAGGGGCAACCTACGAGCAGTACTTC